Presented here are 27 T cell receptor beta chains from one specimen sequenced in a study of regulatory T cells in long-lasting Graves disease. Specified time point: newly diagnosed GD, antithyroid drugs for less than 3 months. RNA isolated from PBMCs was used to make the TCR library. Investigators prepared the TCR beta libraries by applying iRepertoire HTBI primers and Arm-PCR of CDR3 regions. TCRdb re-derived calls from the multiplex PCR reads in MiXCR, one entry per CDR3 protein. Among about 540,000 distinct CDR3 sequences, about 13% were seen once, and the ten largest hold roughly a tenth. These data were likewise used in another study, on T cells in Graves' hyperthyroidism and ophthalmopathy.

The sequencing here drew on peripheral blood mononuclear cells (PBMCs), taken at new diagnosis, from a patient treated with antithyroid drugs. The receptors were sampled from a man younger than 45 with Graves disease.

This clonotype was seen at least ten times. The CDR3 nucleotides are TGTGCCATCGCAGCGAACACTGAAGCTTTCTTT. This translates into CAIAANTEAFF. V usage is TRBV10-3 and J usage is TRBJ1-1; D ambiguous. The CDR3 covers 11 residues. Germline V lookup: CDR1 ENHRY, CDR2 SYGVKD. Trimming pared 8 bases from V and 1 base from J, leaving 5 bases between.

Ten or more counts support this clonotype. The chain couples TRBV7-9 to TRBJ2-7; TRBD1 aligns across 9 bases. Germline trimming cut 3 bases from V and 7 bases from J; bases unmatched to any gene: 7. CDR1 and CDR2 from the germline V gene are SEHNR and FQNEAQ (reference sequence). The CDR3 spans 14 residues. The CDR3 sequence is CASSLGQGKGEQYF. For the CDR3, the DNA is TGTGCCAGCAGCTTGGGACAGGGTAAAGGGGAGCAGTACTTC.

As DNA, the CDR3 is TGTGCCAGCAGCTTAGGGGGGACAGGGGGGACTGAAGCTTTCTTT. Translation: CASSLGGTGGTEAFF. The rearrangement uses TRBV7-9 and TRBJ1-1, with 11 bases fitting TRBD1. Germline V gene sequence: CDR1 SEHNR, CDR2 FQNEAQ (reference sequence). With V trimmed by 1 base and J by 5 bases, 3 bases remained unmatched. The length of the CDR3 is 15 residues.

The table lists this clonotype with many counts. This sequence joins TRBV5-5 and TRBJ1-4; TRBD1 is a possible D gene (6 bases). This CDR3 has 14 amino acids. Germline CDR1 SGHKS, CDR2 YYEKEE (reference sequence). V dropped 1 base and J dropped 2 bases, with 6 bases sitting between them. CDR3 coding DNA: TGTGCCAGCAGCTTGACAGGGACTAATGAAAAACTGTTTTTT. Its translation: CASSLTGTNEKLFF.

The table lists this clonotype with many counts. The genes are TRBV19 and TRBJ2-5; D may be TRBD1 (6 bases). V lost 6 bases to trimming and J lost 2 bases, with 13 bases between them. CDR3 length equals 14 residues. Germline loops: CDR1 LNHDA, CDR2 SQIVND (reference sequence). The CDR3 DNA reads as TGTGCCAGTAGCAGGGGAAGAAGACAAGAGACCCAGTACTTC. This translates into CASSRGRRQETQYF.

This clonotype was recorded a few times. The J gene is TRBJ2-3, the V gene TRBV19; no firm D call. Germline values: CDR1 LNHDA, CDR2 SQIVND (reference sequence). This CDR3 is 15 amino acids long. V dropped 4 bases and J dropped 0 bases, with 11 bases sitting between them. The CDR3 protein is CASSTRVSSTDTQYF. The CDR3 nucleotides are TGTGCCAGTAGTACACGGGTGTCTAGCACAGATACGCAGTATTTT.

This clonotype showed up many times. V gene TRBV27 combines with J gene TRBJ2-1; D unclear. V was clipped by 6 bases and J by 1 base, with 13 bases between them. Germline CDR1 is MNHEY and CDR2 is SMNVEV (reference sequence). This CDR3 contains 15 residues. Written as DNA, the CDR3 is TGTGCCAGCAGCTCCAGCGTCCGTTCCTACAATGAGCAGTTCTTC. Its translation: CASSSSVRSYNEQFF.

This clonotype came up many times. This CDR3 reads CASSLYASGSLNEQFF. CDR3 coding DNA: TGTGCCAGCAGTTTATACGCTAGCGGGAGCTTAAATGAGCAGTTCTTC. This chain uses TRBV12-3 or TRBV12-4 with TRBJ2-1; TRBD2 matches 10 bases. Trimming at V came to 2 bases and at J to 7 bases, leaving 8 bases not matched to a gene. The CDR3 extends over 16 amino acids.

A few counts support this clonotype. CDR3 region: CASSLDPGELREQFF. The CDR3 bases are TGTGCCAGCAGCTTAGATCCGGGAGAGTTACGCGAGCAGTTCTTC. The V gene is TRBV7-9, the J gene TRBJ2-1; a possible D gene is TRBD2 (6 bases). Germline V gene sequence: CDR1 SEHNR, CDR2 FQNEAQ (reference sequence). The V and J ends lost 1 base and 10 bases respectively, with 17 bases between them. The CDR3 length is 15 residues.

This clonotype was recorded a few times. This rearrangement joins TRBV20-1 to TRBJ2-3; D is perhaps TRBD1 (6 bases). This CDR3 is built from 13 residues. Trimming stripped 5 bases from V and 2 bases from J, with 11 bases between. Germline assignment: CDR1 DFQATT and CDR2 SNEGSKA (reference sequence). In nucleotides, the CDR3 is TGCAGTGCTGTGGGGGCTGACACAGATACGCAGTATTTT. It specifies CSAVGADTDTQYF.

This chain joins TRBV6-5 and TRBJ1-3; possibly TRBD1 for D (5 bases). In germline, CDR1 is MNHEY, CDR2 SVGAGI. The CDR3 sequence is 15 residues long. Trimming took 0 bases from V and 8 from J, leaving 14 bases between them. Written as DNA, the CDR3 is TGTGCCAGCAGTTACTCGGGGAGGGGCGGGGACACCATATATTTT. It specifies CASSYSGRGGDTIYF.

This clonotype was detected ten times or more. The chain has TRBV12-3 or TRBV12-4 and TRBJ1-1; perhaps TRBD1 as D (5 bases). This CDR3 spans 13 amino acids. V dropped 6 bases and J dropped 1 base, with 9 bases sitting between them. The CDR3, as DNA: TGTGCCAGCAGGAATCAGGGGAACACTGAAGCTTTCTTT. Its protein product is CASRNQGNTEAFF.

The chain links TRBV20-1 to TRBJ2-5; 7 bases agree with TRBD1. Germline assignment: CDR1 DFQATT and CDR2 SNEGSKA (reference sequence). The CDR3 covers 17 residues. V lost 4 bases to trimming and J lost 5 bases; unmatched junction nucleotides: 19. Here the CDR3 DNA reads TGCAGTGCTAAAGACCCTAAGGGGTTAGGGGGCTTGGAGACCCAGTACTTC. Translating it yields CSAKDPKGLGGLETQYF.

The sample holds a few counts of this clonotype. The chain combines TRBV29-1 with TRBJ2-1; D may be TRBD1 (6 bases). V lost 7 bases and J 0 bases, leaving 13 bases between the germline ends. CDR3 length: 14 amino acids. Germline loops: CDR1 SQVTM, CDR2 ANQGSEA. DNA of the CDR3: TGCAGCGGGGGGCGGAGAAGCTCCTACAATGAGCAGTTCTTC. Protein product: CSGGRRSSYNEQFF.

This chain uses TRBV12-3 or TRBV12-4 with TRBJ1-2; D might be TRBD1 (5 bases). The V end was cut by 5 bases, the J end by 7 bases, with 11 bases between. The length of the CDR3 is 12 residues. As DNA, the CDR3 is TGTGCCAGCAGTAGAGGGGTTTCTGGCTACACCTTC. Its translation is CASSRGVSGYTF.

This clonotype came up a few times. The chain couples TRBV10-1 to TRBJ1-1, with D hard to call. From germline, CDR1 is WNHNN and CDR2 SYGVQD (reference sequence). The CDR3 has 12 residues. The V end lost 3 bases, the J end lost 1 base, and 3 bases lay between the germline ends. Here the CDR3 DNA reads TGCGCCAGCAGTGACTGGAACACTGAAGCTTTCTTT. Its translation is CASSDWNTEAFF.

This clonotype was found a few times. The chain recombines TRBV20-1 with TRBJ2-7, with D perhaps TRBD2 (5 bases). V lost 6 bases and J lost 2, with 8 bases in between. The length of the CDR3 is 11 residues. The germline gives CDR1 DFQATT, CDR2 SNEGSKA (reference sequence). The CDR3 spells CSALEAYEQYF. CDR3 nucleotides: TGCAGTGCACTGGAGGCCTACGAGCAGTACTTC.

The chain links TRBV20-1 to TRBJ2-3; D possibly matches TRBD1 or TRBD2 (5 bases each). The CDR3 is made up of 16 amino acids. V gave up 2 bases and J gave up 2 bases, with 17 bases separating them. Germline CDR1 reads DFQATT; CDR2 reads SNEGSKA (reference sequence). The CDR3 reads CSARSFRASPTDTQYF. DNA for the CDR3: TGCAGTGCTAGATCCTTCAGGGCTAGCCCCACAGATACGCAGTATTTT.

The CDR3 region is CASSYRGRTADTQYF. In DNA form, the CDR3 reads TGTGCCAGCAGCTACAGGGGGAGGACCGCAGATACGCAGTATTTT. V gene TRBV11-2 combines with J gene TRBJ2-3; 8 positions match TRBD1. Germline CDR1 reads SGHAT; CDR2 reads FQNNGV. This CDR3 spans 15 amino acids. Trimming at V came to 4 bases and at J to 4 bases, leaving 7 bases not matched to a gene.

This clonotype showed up many times. The V call is TRBV2, the J call TRBJ2-7; TRBD2 is a possible D gene (6 bases). The germline gives CDR1 SNHLY, CDR2 FYNNEI. Trimming shortened V by 4 bases and J by 2 bases, and 12 bases separated the two germline ends. CDR3 size: 14 residues. The CDR3 DNA reads as TGTGCCAGCAGTGTCGATAGCGGCCCCTACGAGCAGTACTTC. This sequence encodes CASSVDSGPYEQYF.

This chain joins TRBV18 and TRBJ1-6, with a possible D match to TRBD1 (6 bases). The CDR3 contains 15 residues. Germline V gene lookup returns CDR1 KGHSH and CDR2 LQKENI. The ends were cut back, 5 bases at V and 9 bases at J, with 17 bases in the middle. CDR3 region: CASSWGADDSSPLHF. DNA of the CDR3: TGTGCCAGCTCATGGGGGGCGGATGATAGTTCACCCCTCCACTTT. The whole variable domain, remainder taken from reference TRBV18 and TRBJ1-6, is NAGVMQNPRHLVRRRGQEARLRCSPMKGHSHVYWYRQLPEEGLKFMVYLQKENIIDESGMPKERFSAEFPKEGPSILRIQQVVRGDSAAYFCASSWGADDSSPLHFGNGTRLTVT.

Only a few counts were recorded for this clonotype. This rearrangement joins TRBV7-8 to TRBJ2-1; tentatively, D is TRBD1 (6 bases). V lost 5 bases, J lost 1 base, and 15 bases lay in between. Germline CDR1 reads SGHVS; CDR2 reads FQNEAQ. There are 16 residues in the CDR3. The CDR3 loop is CASSPTTGASYNEQFF. In DNA form, the CDR3 reads TGTGCCAGCAGCCCAACGACAGGTGCTTCCTACAATGAGCAGTTCTTC. Variable domain in full (rest from reference TRBV7-8 and TRBJ2-1): GAGVSQSPRYKVAKRGQDVALRCDPISGHVSLFWYQQALGQGPEFLTYFQNEAQLDKSGLPSDRFFAERPEGSVSTLKIQRTQQEDSAVYLCASSPTTGASYNEQFFGPGTRLTVL.

Worth noting for this clonotype: This may come from a read error, since a much larger clone is one base off. The conserved phenylalanine or tryptophan is not found at the CDR3 terminus, so this likely reflects a read error. The chain employs TRBV5-1 and TRBJ2-5; TRBD2 agrees at 8 bases. Germline CDR1 SGHRS, CDR2 YFSETQ. The CDR3 has 14 residues. J lost 5 bases, V lost 4 bases, and 7 bases had no gene match. The CDR3 protein is CASSREGRGETQYS. CDR3 nucleotide sequence: TGCGCCAGCAGCCGGGAGGGCCGGGGCGAGACCCAGTACTCC.

This clonotype has only a few counts. A read error may account for a junction end that differs from germline. V gene TRBV24-1 combines with J gene TRBJ2-1; 7 bases fit TRBD2. The end of the DNA fits TRBJ2-5 better, so the J call may be wrong. Germline lookup yields CDR1 KGHDR and CDR2 SFDVKD. The CDR3 runs 15 residues. DNA of the CDR3: TGTACCACCAGTGAGACCGCGGGAGTCCGAGAGACCCAGTACTTC. Translated, it gives CTTSETAGVRETQYF.

This clonotype was observed at least ten times. The rearrangement links TRBV7-2 to TRBJ1-3; D uncertain. V lost 0 bases to trimming and J lost 3 bases, with 3 bases between them. This CDR3 contains 13 residues. The germline V gene has CDR1 SGHTA and CDR2 FQGNSA. The CDR3 coding sequence is TGTGCCAGCAGCTTAGCTAGTGGAAACACCATATATTTT. It codes for CASSLASGNTIYF.

This clonotype was observed a few times. The chain employs TRBV7-2 and TRBJ2-7, with D uncertain. This CDR3 is built from 13 residues. The germline CDR1 and CDR2 sequences are SGHTA and FQGNSA. The V gene lost 4 bases and the J gene lost 5 bases, with 12 bases spanning the gap. CDR3: CASSWKERHEQYF. The CDR3 DNA reads as TGTGCCAGCAGCTGGAAGGAGAGACACGAGCAGTACTTC.

This clonotype came up a few times. Germline is not matched at one junction end, which may reflect a read error. The chain links TRBV5-1 to TRBJ1-1; 7 nucleotides align to TRBD1. Germline CDR1 is SGHRS and CDR2 is YFSETQ. CDR3 length: 13 residues. The CDR3 DNA reads TGCACCAGCAGCGCCCGCAGGGACAGCAACGCTTTCTTT. It is translated as CTSSARRDSNAFF.